These 11 T cell receptor beta chains share one sample of origin, sequenced in a study of T cell responses to AZD1222 COVID-19 vaccine. Measured with immunoSEQ multiplex PCR; TCRdb has only the in-frame clones, and not every one. The sample lists 95,000 to 150,000 clones; around nine tenths were seen once. Sample: peripheral blood, taken on day 0 of AZD1222 vaccination. Receptors originate from an adult in good health.

The chain employs TRBV12-5 and TRBJ2-3, with a possible D match to TRBD1 (9 bases). V gave up 2 bases and J gave up 4 bases, with 25 bases separating them. This CDR3 has 19 residues. Per germline, CDR1 LGHNT and CDR2 FRNRAP. The CDR3 region has the DNA TGTGCTAGTGGTTTGTTAGGGCTTATAGCGGGGACAGGGTCAGATACGCAGTATTTT. Encoded protein: CASGLLGLIAGTGSDTQYF.

This chain joins TRBV6-1 and TRBJ1-3, with TRBD1 as a possible D gene (6 bases). The CDR3 consists of 15 residues. Trimming shortened V by 3 bases and J by 0 bases, and 9 bases separated the two germline ends. Looked up from germline, CDR1 is MNHNS and CDR2 is SASEGT. The CDR3 reads CASSDQGSSGNTIYF. The CDR3, as DNA: TGTGCCAGCAGTGACCAGGGGAGCTCTGGAAACACCATATATTTT.

This chain uses TRBV7-9 with TRBJ1-4, with D possibly TRBD1 on 5 matching bases. This CDR3 region has 16 residues. Germline CDR1 SEHNR, CDR2 FQNEAQ (reference sequence). Between the trimmed V and J ends, which lost 5 bases and 0 bases, there was a span of 13 bases. The CDR3 loop reads CASSPGRDATNEKLFF. The DNA for the CDR3 is TGTGCCAGCAGCCCCGGAAGGGACGCAACTAATGAAAAACTGTTTTTT.

The rearrangement links TRBV29-1 to TRBJ1-1; a weak D match, TRBD1 (5 bases). Looked up from germline, CDR1 is SQVTM and CDR2 is ANQGSEA. Trimming stripped 4 bases from V and 2 bases from J, with 11 bases between. The CDR3 is made up of 13 amino acids. CDR3 protein: CSVVFRANTEAFF. In DNA form, the CDR3 reads TGCAGCGTTGTTTTCAGGGCAAACACTGAAGCTTTCTTT.

This clone was recorded only once. In DNA form, the CDR3 reads TGCGCCAGCAGCCTATTACGGACAGGGAGCGAAGCTTTCTTT. This translates into CASSLLRTGSEAFF. The rearrangement uses TRBV4-3 and TRBJ1-1, with 8 bases fitting TRBD1. The V gene's germline CDR1 is LGHNA and CDR2 YSLEER. With V trimmed by 4 bases and J by 8 bases, 9 bases remained unmatched. The length of the CDR3 is 14 residues.

The rearrangement uses TRBV7-2 and TRBJ2-2, with a weak D call TRBD2 (7 bases). Germline CDR1 and CDR2: SGHTA and FQGNSA. The CDR3 totals 18 residues. Trimming took off 1 base at V and 4 bases at J, with 19 bases between the two ends. The CDR3 loop is CASSLGSRGAGGTGELFF. The DNA of the CDR3 is TGTGCCAGCAGCTTAGGGTCTCGGGGGGCCGGGGGCACCGGGGAGCTGTTTTTT.

V and J are TRBV2 and TRBJ1-2; a possible D gene is TRBD1 (5 bases). Trimming left V 6 bases short and J 1 base short, with 27 bases between. Per germline, CDR1 SNHLY and CDR2 FYNNEI. This CDR3 has 19 amino acids. The CDR3, as DNA: TGTGCCAGCAGGGACCTACCAGGCGGCGGAACAGGCCTTAACTATGGCTACACCTTC. This sequence encodes CASRDLPGGGTGLNYGYTF.

The chain carries TRBV7-2 and TRBJ1-2; TRBD1 is a possible D gene (5 bases). The germline CDR1 and CDR2 sequences are SGHTA and FQGNSA. This CDR3 comprises 15 residues. Trimming took 5 bases from V and 7 from J, leaving 20 bases between them. The DNA of the CDR3 is TGTGCCAGCAGCAAACGGGGGGGGGAATCTAGTGGCTACACCTTC. Translated: CASSKRGGESSGYTF.

V is TRBV2 and J is TRBJ1-1; no reliable D call. The CDR3 has 13 residues. Trimming removed 7 bases from V and 3 bases from J, with 12 bases in between. CDR1 is SNHLY and CDR2 is FYNNEI in the germline V gene. The DNA for the CDR3 is TGTGCCAGCACCGAGGGCCAGGACACTGAAGCTTTCTTT. It is translated as CASTEGQDTEAFF.

The V gene is TRBV7-2, the J gene TRBJ2-5; D uncertain. The CDR3 contains 18 residues. Germline V gene data show CDR1 as SGHTA and CDR2 as FQGNSA. V was cut by 0 bases and J by 3 bases, with 20 bases left in between. As DNA, the CDR3 is TGTGCCAGCAGCTTAGCAGGTACATTGTGGCAGTTGGAAGAGACCCAGTACTTC. It translates to CASSLAGTLWQLEETQYF.

This clone was seen once. The chain recombines TRBV7-8 with TRBJ1-2, with D perhaps matching TRBD1 (5 bases). Germline V lookup: CDR1 SGHVS, CDR2 FQNEAQ. This CDR3 has 13 amino acids. V lost 5 bases and J lost 2, with 9 bases in between. CDR3 in DNA: TGTGCCAGCAGCCGGGACCTAAACTATGGCTACACCTTC. Translation: CASSRDLNYGYTF.